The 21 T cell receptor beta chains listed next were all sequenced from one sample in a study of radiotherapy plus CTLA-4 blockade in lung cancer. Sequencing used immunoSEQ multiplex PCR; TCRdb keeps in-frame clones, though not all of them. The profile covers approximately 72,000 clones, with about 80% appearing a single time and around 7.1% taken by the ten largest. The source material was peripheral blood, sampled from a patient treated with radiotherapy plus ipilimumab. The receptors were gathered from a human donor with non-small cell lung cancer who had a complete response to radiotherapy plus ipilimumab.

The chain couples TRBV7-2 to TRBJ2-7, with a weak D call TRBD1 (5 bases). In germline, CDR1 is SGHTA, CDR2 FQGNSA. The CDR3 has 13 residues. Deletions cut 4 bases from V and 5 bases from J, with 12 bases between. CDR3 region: CASSSTIRDEQYF. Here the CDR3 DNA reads TGTGCCAGCAGCTCAACCATCAGGGACGAGCAGTACTTC.

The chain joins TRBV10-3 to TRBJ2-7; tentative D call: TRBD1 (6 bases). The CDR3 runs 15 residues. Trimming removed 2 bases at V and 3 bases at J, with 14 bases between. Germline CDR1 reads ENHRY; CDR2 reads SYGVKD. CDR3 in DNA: TGTGCCATCAGTGAGGGACAGATGAAGTACTACGAGCAGTACGTC. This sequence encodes CAISEGQMKYYEQYV.

The CDR3 coding sequence is TGTGCCAGCAGTTACGTACAGGCGCAGCATGGCTACACCTTC. This codes for CASSYVQAQHGYTF. This chain joins TRBV6-5 and TRBJ1-2; D may be TRBD1 (5 bases). CDR1 is MNHEY, CDR2 SVGAGI, per germline. V lost 2 bases, J lost 6 bases, and 13 bases lay in between. This CDR3 is 14 amino acids long.

CDR3 protein: CASSLDLAGYERDTQYF. The CDR3 bases are TGTGCCAGCAGCTTGGACCTTGCGGGGTATGAGAGAGATACGCAGTATTTT. The chain combines TRBV5-6 with TRBJ2-3; tentative D call: TRBD2 (6 bases). This CDR3 is built from 17 residues. Germline V lookup: CDR1 SGHDT, CDR2 YYEEEE. V lost 0 bases and J 5 bases, leaving 19 bases between the germline ends.

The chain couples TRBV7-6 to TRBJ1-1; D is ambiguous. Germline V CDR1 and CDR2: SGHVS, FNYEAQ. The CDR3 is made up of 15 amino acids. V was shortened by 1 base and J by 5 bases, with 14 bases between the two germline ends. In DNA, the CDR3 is TGTGCCAGCAGCTTAGGAAGGGTGAGCAGTACTGAAGCTTTCTTT. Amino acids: CASSLGRVSSTEAFF.

The CDR3 coding sequence is TGTGCCAGCAGCTTAGTAGGGTTATCGAACACCGGGGAGCTGTTTTTT. It codes for CASSLVGLSNTGELFF. This chain joins TRBV7-2 and TRBJ2-2; no definite D call. CDR3 length: 16 amino acids. Germline lookup yields CDR1 SGHTA and CDR2 FQGNSA. V lost 1 base, J lost 0 bases, and 9 bases lay in between.

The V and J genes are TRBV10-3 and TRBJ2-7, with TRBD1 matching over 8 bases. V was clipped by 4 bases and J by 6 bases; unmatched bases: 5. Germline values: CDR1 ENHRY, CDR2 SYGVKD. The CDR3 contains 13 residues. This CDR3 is CAISGQGASEQYV. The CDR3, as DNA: TGTGCCATCAGTGGGCAGGGGGCGAGCGAGCAGTACGTC.

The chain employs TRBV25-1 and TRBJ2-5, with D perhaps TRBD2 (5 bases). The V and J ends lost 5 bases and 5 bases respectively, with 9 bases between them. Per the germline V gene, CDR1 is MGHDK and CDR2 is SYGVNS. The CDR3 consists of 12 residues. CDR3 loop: CASSRGKETQYF. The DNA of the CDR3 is TGTGCCAGCAGTCGGGGTAAGGAGACCCAGTACTTC.

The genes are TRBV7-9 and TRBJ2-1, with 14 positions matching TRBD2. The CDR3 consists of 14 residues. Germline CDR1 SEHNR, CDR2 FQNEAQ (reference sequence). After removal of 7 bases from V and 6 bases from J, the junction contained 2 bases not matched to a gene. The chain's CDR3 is CASIGLAGGNEQFF. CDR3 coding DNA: TGTGCCAGCATCGGACTAGCGGGAGGCAATGAGCAGTTCTTC.

The CDR3 DNA is TGTGCCAGCAGCTTAACAAGGGACAGTGAAAAACTGTTTTTT. This translates into CASSLTRDSEKLFF. This chain connects TRBV11-2 to TRBJ1-4; TRBD1 matches at 7 bases. Per germline, CDR1 SGHAT and CDR2 FQNNGV. This CDR3 comprises 14 residues. V was clipped by 2 bases and J by 7 bases; unmatched bases: 4.

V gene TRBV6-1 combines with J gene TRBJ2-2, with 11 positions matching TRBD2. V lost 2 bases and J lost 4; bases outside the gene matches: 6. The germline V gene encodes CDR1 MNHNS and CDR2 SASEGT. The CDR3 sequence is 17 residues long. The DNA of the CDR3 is TGTGCCAGCAGTGAACACGGACTAGCGGGCGGCACCGGGGAGCTGTTTTTT. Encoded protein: CASSEHGLAGGTGELFF.

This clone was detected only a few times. The CDR3 reads CASSVSSMNTEAFF. CDR3 DNA: TGTGCCAGCAGCGTAAGCTCGATGAACACTGAAGCTTTCTTT. The chain uses TRBV9 and TRBJ1-1, with D unclear. Trimming pared 1 base from V and 0 bases from J, leaving 7 bases between. In germline, CDR1 is SGDLS, CDR2 YYNGEE. The CDR3 spans 14 residues.

The CDR3 loop is CASSMWPTRDYDTEAFF. DNA for the CDR3: TGTGCCAGTAGTATGTGGCCGACAAGGGATTACGACACTGAAGCTTTCTTT. The V call is TRBV19, the J call TRBJ1-1; unclear D gene. V was cut by 3 bases and J by 3 bases, with 20 bases left in between. Germline CDR1 is LNHDA and CDR2 is SQIVND (reference sequence). This CDR3 has 17 amino acids.

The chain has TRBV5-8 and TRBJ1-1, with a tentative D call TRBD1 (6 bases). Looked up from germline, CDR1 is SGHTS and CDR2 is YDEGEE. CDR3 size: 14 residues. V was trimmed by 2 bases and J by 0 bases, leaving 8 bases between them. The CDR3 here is CASSFDRLNTEAFF. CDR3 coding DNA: TGTGCCAGCAGCTTCGACAGGCTGAACACTGAAGCTTTCTTT.

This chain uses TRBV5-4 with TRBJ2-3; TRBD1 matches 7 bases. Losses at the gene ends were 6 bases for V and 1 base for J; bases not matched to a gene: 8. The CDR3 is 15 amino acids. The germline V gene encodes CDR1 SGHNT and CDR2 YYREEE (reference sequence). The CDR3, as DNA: TGTGCCAGCACCTCCGGGACAGTACGCACAGATACGCAGTATTTT. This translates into CASTSGTVRTDTQYF.

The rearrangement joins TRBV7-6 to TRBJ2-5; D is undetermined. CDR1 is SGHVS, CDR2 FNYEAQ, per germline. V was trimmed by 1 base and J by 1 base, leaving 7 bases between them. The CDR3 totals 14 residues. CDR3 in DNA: TGTGCCAGCAGCTTAGGGCAGGTCCAAGAGACCCAGTACTTC. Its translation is CASSLGQVQETQYF.

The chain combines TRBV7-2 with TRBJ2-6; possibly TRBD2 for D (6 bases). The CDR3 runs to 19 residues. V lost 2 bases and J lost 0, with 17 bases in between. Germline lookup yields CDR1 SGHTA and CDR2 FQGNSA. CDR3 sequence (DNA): TGTGCCAGCAGCTTATCCCAGACAAGGAGGGCCTCTGGGGCCAACGTCCTGACTTTC. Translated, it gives CASSLSQTRRASGANVLTF. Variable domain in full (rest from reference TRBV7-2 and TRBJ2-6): GAGVSQSPSNKVTEKGKDVELRCDPISGHTALYWYRQSLGQGLEFLIYFQGNSAPDKSGLPSDRFSAERTGGSVSTLTIQRTQQEDSAVYLCASSLSQTRRASGANVLTFGAGSRLTVL.

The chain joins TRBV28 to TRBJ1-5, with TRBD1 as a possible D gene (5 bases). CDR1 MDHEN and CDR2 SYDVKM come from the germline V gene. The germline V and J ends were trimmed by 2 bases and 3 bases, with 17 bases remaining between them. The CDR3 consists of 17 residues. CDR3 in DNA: TGTGCCAGCAGTTTAGGGCAGGGAATTCGGTACAATCAGCCCCAGCATTTT. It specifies CASSLGQGIRYNQPQHF.

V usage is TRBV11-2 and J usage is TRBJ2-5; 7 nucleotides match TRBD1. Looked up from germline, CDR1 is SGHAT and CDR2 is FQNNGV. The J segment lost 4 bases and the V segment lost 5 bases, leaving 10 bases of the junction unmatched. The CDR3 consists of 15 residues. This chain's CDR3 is CASSRARGLGETQYF. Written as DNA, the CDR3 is TGTGCCAGCAGCAGGGCAAGGGGGCTGGGAGAGACCCAGTACTTC.

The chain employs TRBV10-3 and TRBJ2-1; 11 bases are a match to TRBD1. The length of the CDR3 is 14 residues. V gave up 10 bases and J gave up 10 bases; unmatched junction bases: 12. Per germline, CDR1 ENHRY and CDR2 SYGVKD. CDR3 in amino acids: CATFEGQGAYEQFF. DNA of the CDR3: TGTGCCACTTTCGAAGGACAGGGGGCATACGAGCAGTTCTTC.

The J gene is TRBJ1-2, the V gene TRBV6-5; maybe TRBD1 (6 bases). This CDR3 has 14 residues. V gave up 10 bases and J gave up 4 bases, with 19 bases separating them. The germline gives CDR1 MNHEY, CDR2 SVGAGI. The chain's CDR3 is CATIRGGGGYGYTF. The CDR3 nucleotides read TGTGCCACAATTCGAGGGGGGGGCGGCTATGGCTACACCTTC.